This T cell receptor beta chain was observed in a study of T cell changes during pregnancy in multiple sclerosis (dated by TCRdb to between 2018 and 2021). With respect to the entire study: In women with multiple sclerosis, the researchers looked at how the T cell repertoire shifted as pregnancy progressed.

The receptor library was made with the immunoSEQ multiplex PCR assay. TCRdb stores this immuneACCESS table with in-frame sequences only. Part of the clones is absent; in the studies checked, under half of the shortfall reflects unresolved V genes, and no reason is known for the rest. For this sample the table gives about 42,000 clones, of which under 90% were detected only once. The ten biggest clones cover around 0.58% of the sample. This clone has just a few counts. Its antigen specificity is not known. No much larger clone exists at a distance of one base, and base qualities are not known. Unmatched junction bases come to 5, with V trimmed by 2 bases and J by 7 bases. Its CDR3 holds 14 amino acids, cysteine through phenylalanine. Of all the DNA, just the CDR3 is kept, 42 bases in frame from base 1. In the germline V gene (reference sequence), CDR1 corresponds to LNHDA and CDR2 to SQIVND.

The sample was CD4+ T cells from peripheral blood mononuclear cells, taken before pregnancy. The TCR comes from a female donor with multiple sclerosis, enrolled in a pregnancy study. This chain joins TRBV19 to TRBJ2-7, with 10 central nucleotides matching TRBD2. The CDR3 protein is CASSILAGVGEQYF. The DNA reads as follows: TGTGCCAGTAGTATACTAGCGGGAGTGGGTGAGCAGTACTTC.